This TCR beta chain was sequenced for a study of CD8+ T cells in alopecia areata. Study findings and constraints: Relative to mice, TCR sharing across patients was less clear, a difference possibly HLA-related. Across lesional scalp, and particularly alopecia totalis/universalis, clonality surpassed that of normal scalp. In scalp samples, resident alphabeta T cells of normal skin are also sequenced.

A few counts support this clone. Its antigen is unknown. Both CD4+ and CD8+ T cells were separated by sorting PBMCs. RNA was isolated and reverse transcribed to cDNA, the sequencing template. Profiling relied on immunoSEQ multiplex PCR, and the TCRdb table lists in-frame clones only, not all of them. The table records about 110,000 clones, approximately 59% of them present only once. The CDR3 totals 15 residues. The germline V gene encodes CDR1 LGHNA and CDR2 YNFKEQ. Trimming stripped 1 base from V and 2 bases from J, with 11 bases between. V and J are TRBV4-2 and TRBJ2-5; TRBD2 is a possible D gene (6 bases). The sequenced sample was CD8+ T cells sorted from blood. This TCR derives from a human donor in good health. As DNA, the CDR3 is TGTGCCAGCAGCCAAGTTACGAGCGGGCAAGAGACCCAGTACTTC. Its translation is CASSQVTSGQETQYF.